This entry concerns a single T cell receptor beta chain. Its target is unknown. This sample is part of a study of beta chain features in type 1 diabetes. Study background: Sorted cells numbering under 140,000,000 were examined across all samples. Findings of the study overall: Moderate but significant shortening of TCRB CDR3s was recorded in all four CD4+ subsets from Type 1 diabetes patients. At VDJ recombination sites, type 1 diabetes patients had fewer insertions and more deleted nucleotides.

As every portion of the isolated RNA was reverse transcribed, the sequencing read expressed TCRB transcripts. Data came from immunoSEQ multiplex PCR; TCRdb stores just in-frame clones and leaves some out. The table has 200,000 to 300,000 clones, about a tenth seen once; the top ten hold around 0.017%. Looked up from germline, CDR1 is MNHEY and CDR2 is SMNVEV (reference sequence). Trimming took off 4 bases at V and 0 bases at J, with 13 bases between the two ends. The CDR3 loop spans 16 amino acids. The receptor was derived from a man aged 30 to 39 with type 1 diabetes. Input material: naive CD4+ T cells from blood. The rearrangement joins TRBV27 to TRBJ2-4, with D unclear. This CDR3 reads CASSSDNRVAKNIQYF. DNA for the CDR3: TGTGCCAGCAGTTCCGACAACCGAGTAGCCAAAAACATTCAGTACTTC.